This section outlines one T cell receptor beta chain sequence together with its context. This clone was counted once. It has no known antigen specificity. No base qualities exist here, and no much larger clone lies one base off it. The CDR3, from cysteine to valine, totals 12 residues. Of all the DNA, just the CDR3 is kept, 36 bases in frame from base 1. V is pared back by 4 bases and J by 11 bases, with 16 bases lying between the germline termini. This sample stems from a study of blood T cell repertoires in COVID-19 (dated by TCRdb to 2018 to 2020). A note on the overall study: Collaborator samples came from the United States, Italy and Spain and covered acute and convalescent phases of COVID-19. The prospective study material was composed of cDNA or gDNA derived from T cells, B-cell-depleted T cells, or PBMCs. Deeply sampled blood TCRbeta repertoires from subjects exposed to, actively infected with, or recovered from COVID-19 were included in the dataset. A freely available public database, intended as a resource for researchers studying the immune response to SARS-CoV-2, is where the repertoires were released. The samples were drawn from the first 160 participants of the ongoing ImmuneRACE study and from over a thousand subjects provided by 6 global collaborators. The sample metadata nearly always contained a de-identified subject ID, COVID-19 status, age in years and sex. Where available, HLA class I and class II types were taken from metadata supplied by the sample provider and were not determined by assay-based typing.

The study at large found these results: The quantity of clinical and demographic metadata differed by source and by participant and was supplied without curation.

The immunoSEQ Assay, a bias-controlled multiplex PCR, was used to amplify TCRbeta CDR3 regions from genomic DNA. Turning to the authors' computational methods: Nucleated cell counts per sample were estimated from amplification of reference gene primers within the assay. To quantify the absolute abundance of each unique TCRbeta CDR3 rearrangement, sequence reads were collapsed and filtered. Productive Simpson clonality was computed per sample as the square root of Simpson's diversity index over productive rearrangements. Held by TCRdb, this immuneACCESS table contains in-frame sequences only and omits some clones. Under half of the omission traces to an unresolved V gene where checked; the cause of the rest is unknown. V and J calls and clone size are as listed in that table; D and trimming were resolved from the DNA. The sample table contains hundreds of thousands of clones; only one count was recorded for 90% to 95% of them. Jointly, the top ten make up less than 3.5% of the sample.

Samples from volunteer blood donors who had recovered from COVID-19 were contributed by a second Seattle source. Collaborating institutions collected whole blood in K2EDTA tubes following their own protocols. For TCRbeta analysis, collaborators shipped samples in one of three forms: frozen whole blood, isolated PBMCs, or DNA extracted from either of those sample types. This clonotype originated in a woman under 30 who had recovered from COVID-19. The sequence is built from TRBV5-3 and TRBJ2-7; possibly the D gene is TRBD2, per 5 matching bases. Being an ORF, TRBV5-3 has a function that is uncertain. Sequenced: peripheral blood. The bases are TGTGCCAGAAGCCTAAGCGGCACTAGAAAGTACGTC. Its coded protein is CARSLSGTRKYV.